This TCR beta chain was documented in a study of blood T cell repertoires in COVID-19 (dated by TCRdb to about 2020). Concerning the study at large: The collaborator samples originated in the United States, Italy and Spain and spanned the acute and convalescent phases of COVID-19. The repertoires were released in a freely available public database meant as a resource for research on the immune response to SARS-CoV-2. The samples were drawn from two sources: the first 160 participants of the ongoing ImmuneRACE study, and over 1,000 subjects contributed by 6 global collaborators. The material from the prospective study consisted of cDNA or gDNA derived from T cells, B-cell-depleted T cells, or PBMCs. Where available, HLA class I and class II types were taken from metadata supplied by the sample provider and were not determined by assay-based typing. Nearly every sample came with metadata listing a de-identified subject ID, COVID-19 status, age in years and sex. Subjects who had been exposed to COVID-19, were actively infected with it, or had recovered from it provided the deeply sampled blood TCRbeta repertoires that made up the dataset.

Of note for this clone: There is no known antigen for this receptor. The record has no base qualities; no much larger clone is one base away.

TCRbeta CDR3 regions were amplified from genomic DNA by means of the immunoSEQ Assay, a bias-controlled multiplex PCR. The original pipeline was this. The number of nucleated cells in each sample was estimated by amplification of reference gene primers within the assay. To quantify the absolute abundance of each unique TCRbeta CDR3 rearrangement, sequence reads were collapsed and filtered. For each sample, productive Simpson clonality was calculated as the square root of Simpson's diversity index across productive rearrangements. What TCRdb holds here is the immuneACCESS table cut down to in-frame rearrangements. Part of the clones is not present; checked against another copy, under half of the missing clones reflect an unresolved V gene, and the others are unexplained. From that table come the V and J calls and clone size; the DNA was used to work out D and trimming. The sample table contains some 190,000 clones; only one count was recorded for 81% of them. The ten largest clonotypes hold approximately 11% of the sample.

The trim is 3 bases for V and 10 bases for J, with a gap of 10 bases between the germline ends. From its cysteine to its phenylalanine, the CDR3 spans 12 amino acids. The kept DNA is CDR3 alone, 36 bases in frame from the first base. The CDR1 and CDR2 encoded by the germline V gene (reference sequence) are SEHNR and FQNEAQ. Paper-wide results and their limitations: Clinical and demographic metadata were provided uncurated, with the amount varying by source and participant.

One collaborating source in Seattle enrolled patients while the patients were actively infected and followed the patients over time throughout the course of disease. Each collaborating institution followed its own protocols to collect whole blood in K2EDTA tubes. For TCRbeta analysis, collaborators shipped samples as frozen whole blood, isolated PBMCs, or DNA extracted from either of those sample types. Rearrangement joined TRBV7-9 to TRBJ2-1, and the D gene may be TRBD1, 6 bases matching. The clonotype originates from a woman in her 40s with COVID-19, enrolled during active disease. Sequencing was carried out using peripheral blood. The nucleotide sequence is TGTGCCAGCAGCTTTCCTGGGACAGAGCAGTTCTTC. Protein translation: CASSFPGTEQFF.